The following is a T cell receptor (beta chain) sequence with its context. Its specificity is unknown. CDR1 SGHNT and CDR2 YYREEE come from the germline V gene (reference sequence). This CDR3 is built from 13 residues. V was trimmed by 6 bases and J by 4 bases, leaving 14 bases between them. This sample stems from a study of cytomegalovirus exposure and HLA in healthy donors. Notes on the study in general: A later analysis, which compared TCR beta chains of equal frequency, found the HLA-associated ones more clonally expanded. Researchers catalogued roughly 150 TCR beta chains as cytomegalovirus-associated.

In the PCR, 60 Vbeta and 13 Jbeta primers were used. Sequencing was performed with immunoSEQ multiplex PCR; in TCRdb, only in-frame clones are kept and a portion is missing. The repertoire consists of 60,000 to 70,000 clones, with around 82% occurring once and the leading ten covering 7.8%. This sequence was found in a man between 18 and 29 years old in good health and CMV-seropositive. Sequenced sample: PBMCs. The chain uses TRBV5-4 and TRBJ2-7; perhaps TRBD1 as D (5 bases). The CDR3 DNA reads TGTGCCAGCAAACAGGCCGATAGTTACGAGCAGTACTTC. This codes for CASKQADSYEQYF.